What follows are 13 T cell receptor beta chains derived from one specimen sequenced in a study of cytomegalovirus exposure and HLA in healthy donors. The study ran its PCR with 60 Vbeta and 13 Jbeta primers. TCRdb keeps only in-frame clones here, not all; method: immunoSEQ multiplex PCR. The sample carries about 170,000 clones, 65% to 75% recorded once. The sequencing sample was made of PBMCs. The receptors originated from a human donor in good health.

Written as DNA, the CDR3 is TGCGCCAGCAGCCAAGGACAGCTGTGGCCAACGTCGACCCAGTACTTC. Translated: CASSQGQLWPTSTQYF. The rearrangement uses TRBV4-1 and TRBJ2-5, with D perhaps TRBD1 (5 bases). The germline V and J ends were trimmed by 1 base and 7 bases, with 19 bases remaining between them. The V gene's germline CDR1 is MGHRA and CDR2 YSYEKL. This CDR3 is built from 16 residues.

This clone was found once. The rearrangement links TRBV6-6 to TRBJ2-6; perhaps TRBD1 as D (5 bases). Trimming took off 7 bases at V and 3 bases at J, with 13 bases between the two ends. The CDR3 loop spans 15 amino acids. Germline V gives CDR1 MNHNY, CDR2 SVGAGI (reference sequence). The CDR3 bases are TGTGCCAGCAAGGCAGGGAACAATGGGGCCAACGTCCTGACTTTC. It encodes CASKAGNNGANVLTF.

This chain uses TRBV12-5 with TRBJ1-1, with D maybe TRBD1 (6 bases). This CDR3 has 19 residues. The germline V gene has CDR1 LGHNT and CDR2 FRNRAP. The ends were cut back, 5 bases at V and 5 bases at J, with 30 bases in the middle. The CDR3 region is CASGPGVGHRPRLDTEAFF. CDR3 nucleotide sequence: TGTGCTAGTGGTCCAGGAGTGGGACACAGGCCTAGATTAGATACTGAAGCTTTCTTT.

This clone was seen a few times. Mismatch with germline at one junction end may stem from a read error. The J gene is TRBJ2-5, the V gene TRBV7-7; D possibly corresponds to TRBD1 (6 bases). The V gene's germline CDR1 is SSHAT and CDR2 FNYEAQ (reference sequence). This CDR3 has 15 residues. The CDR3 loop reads CASSFEQGVLETQYF. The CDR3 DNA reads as TGTGCTAGCAGCTTCGAACAGGGTGTATTAGAGACCCAGTACTTC.

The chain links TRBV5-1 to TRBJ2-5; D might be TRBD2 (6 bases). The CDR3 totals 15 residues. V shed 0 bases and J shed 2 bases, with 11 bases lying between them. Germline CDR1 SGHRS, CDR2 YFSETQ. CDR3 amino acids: CASSLEGSGQETQYF. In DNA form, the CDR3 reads TGCGCCAGCAGCTTGGAGGGGAGCGGGCAAGAGACCCAGTACTTC.

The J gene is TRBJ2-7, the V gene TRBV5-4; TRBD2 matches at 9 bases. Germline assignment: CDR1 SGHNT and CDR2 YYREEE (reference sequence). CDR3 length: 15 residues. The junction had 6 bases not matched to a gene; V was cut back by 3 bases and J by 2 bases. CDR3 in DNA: TGTGCCAGCAGCTCGGGCGGGGGGGTTACCTACGAGCAGTACTTC. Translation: CASSSGGGVTYEQYF.

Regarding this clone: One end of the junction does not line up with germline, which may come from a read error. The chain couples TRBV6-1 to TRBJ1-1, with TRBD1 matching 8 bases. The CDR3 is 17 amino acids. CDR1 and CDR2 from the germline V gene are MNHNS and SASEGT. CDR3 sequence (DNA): TGTGCCAGCAGTGAACGCCGGACAGGGTCTTTGGGCACTGAAGCTTCCTTT. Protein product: CASSERRTGSLGTEASF.

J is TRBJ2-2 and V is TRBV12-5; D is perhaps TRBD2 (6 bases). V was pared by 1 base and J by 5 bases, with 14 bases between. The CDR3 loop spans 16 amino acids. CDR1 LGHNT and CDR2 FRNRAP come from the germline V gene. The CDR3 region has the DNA TGTGCTAGTGGTTTGGAAGACACTGGGGGGACCGGGGAGCTGTTTTTT. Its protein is CASGLEDTGGTGELFF. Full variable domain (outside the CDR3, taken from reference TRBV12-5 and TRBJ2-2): DARVTQTPRHKVTEMGQEVTMRCQPILGHNTVFWYRQTMMQGLELLAYFRNRAPLDDSGMPKDRFSAEMPDATLATLKIQPSEPRDSAVYFCASGLEDTGGTGELFFGEGSRLTVL.

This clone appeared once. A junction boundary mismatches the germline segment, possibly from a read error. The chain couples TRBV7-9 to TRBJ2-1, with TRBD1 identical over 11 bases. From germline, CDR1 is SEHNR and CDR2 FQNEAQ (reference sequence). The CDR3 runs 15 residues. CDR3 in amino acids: CSSSHRDRGNNEQFF. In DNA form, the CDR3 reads TGTTCCAGCAGCCACCGGGACAGGGGGAACAATGAGCAGTTCTTC.

The DNA of the CDR3 is TGTGCCAGTAGTTTAGGGGGGCTGGATGGCTACACCTTC. Translation: CASSLGGLDGYTF. The gene calls are TRBV19 and TRBJ1-2; tentative D call: TRBD1 (6 bases). Per germline, CDR1 LNHDA and CDR2 SQIVND (reference sequence). V was trimmed by 5 bases and J by 6 bases, leaving 13 bases between them. The CDR3 has 13 amino acids.

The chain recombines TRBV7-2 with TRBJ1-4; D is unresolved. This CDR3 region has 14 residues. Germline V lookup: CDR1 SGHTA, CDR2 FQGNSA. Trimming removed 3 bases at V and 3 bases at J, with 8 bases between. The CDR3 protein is CASSLGGANEKLFF. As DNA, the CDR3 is TGTGCCAGCAGCTTGGGTGGAGCTAATGAAAAACTGTTTTTT.

CDR3 DNA sequence: TGTGCCAGCAGCCCTCCCACAGGGGCCGAATCTGGAAACACCATATATTTT. Protein product: CASSPPTGAESGNTIYF. The V and J genes are TRBV7-9 and TRBJ1-3; 7 nucleotides match TRBD1. CDR3 length equals 17 residues. Trimming removed 5 bases from V and 1 base from J; junction bases left unmatched: 11. In germline, CDR1 is SEHNR, CDR2 FQNEAQ (reference sequence).

The CDR3 spells CASKQGVSTTEAFF. DNA of the CDR3: TGTGCCAGCAAGCAGGGGGTTTCAACCACTGAAGCTTTCTTT. The genes are TRBV6-1 and TRBJ1-1, with 7 bases fitting TRBD1. This CDR3 spans 14 amino acids. CDR1 MNHNS and CDR2 SASEGT come from the germline V gene. The ends lost 7 bases at V and 4 bases at J; junction bases unmatched: 9.